These 13 T cell receptor beta chains were all obtained from the same sample, sequenced in a study of cytomegalovirus exposure and HLA in healthy donors. Primers: 60 Vbeta forward and 13 Jbeta reverse. Data came from immunoSEQ multiplex PCR; TCRdb stores just in-frame clones and leaves some out. The sample lists around 140,000 clones, roughly 9.7% occurring once. Sequences were obtained from PBMCs. The receptors stem from a man over 45 in good health and CMV-seronegative.

In its sample, this clone was seen a few times. This chain connects TRBV18 to TRBJ1-5, with TRBD1 as a possible D gene (6 bases). The CDR3 sequence is 15 residues long. CDR1 and CDR2 (germline): KGHSH, LQKENI. Trimming cost V 1 base and J 3 bases, with 10 bases left between them. The CDR3 bases are TGTGCCAGCTCACCACGGGGGCAAGACAATCAGCCCCAGCATTTT. As protein: CASSPRGQDNQPQHF. Variable domain in full (rest from reference TRBV18 and TRBJ1-5): NAGVMQNPRHLVRRRGQEARLRCSPMKGHSHVYWYRQLPEEGLKFMVYLQKENIIDESGMPKERFSAEFPKEGPSILRIQQVVRGDSAAYFCASSPRGQDNQPQHFGDGTRLSIL.

The rearrangement links TRBV28 to TRBJ1-3; 8 bases line up with TRBD1. The V gene's germline CDR1 is MDHEN and CDR2 SYDVKM. The CDR3 length is 14 residues. V shed 5 bases, J shed 4 bases, and the junction held 4 bases outside the gene matches. The CDR3: CASSTGGYGNTIYF. Here the CDR3 DNA reads TGTGCCAGCAGTACAGGGGGATACGGAAACACCATATATTTT.

In its sample, this clone was seen a few times. V usage is TRBV10-2 and J usage is TRBJ2-7; 14 nucleotides match TRBD2. The germline V gene encodes CDR1 WSHSY and CDR2 SAAADI. The ends lost 6 bases at V and 4 bases at J; junction bases unmatched: 2. This CDR3 region has 14 residues. Here the CDR3 DNA reads TGCGCCAGCAGGACTAGCGGGAGGGTTTACGAGCAGTACTTC. Translating gives CASRTSGRVYEQYF.

This clone has more than one count but fewer than ten. This chain joins TRBV4-1 and TRBJ1-2; D ambiguous. The CDR3 loop spans 13 amino acids. V dropped 1 base and J dropped 1 base, with 4 bases sitting between them. Per germline, CDR1 MGHRA and CDR2 YSYEKL. The CDR3 sequence: CASSQVHNYGYTF. The CDR3 nucleotides are TGCGCCAGCAGCCAAGTCCATAACTATGGCTACACCTTC.

The chain carries TRBV5-1 and TRBJ2-3; possible D gene TRBD2, 7 bases. Per germline, CDR1 SGHRS and CDR2 YFSETQ. Trimming removed 7 bases from V and 1 base from J, with 16 bases in between. The CDR3 runs to 15 residues. Here the CDR3 reads CASATPGGGTDTQYF. DNA of the CDR3: TGCGCCAGCGCGACTCCGGGGGGCGGCACAGATACGCAGTATTTT.

This clone has more than one count but fewer than ten. V and J are TRBV7-9 and TRBJ1-1, with 8 bases matching TRBD1. Germline V gene lookup returns CDR1 SEHNR and CDR2 FQNEAQ (reference sequence). CDR3 size: 15 residues. Trimming removed 5 bases from V and 1 base from J; junction bases left unmatched: 6. Written as DNA, the CDR3 is TGTGCCAGCAGCCCCCCCAGGGGGCAGAACACTGAAGCTTTCTTT. Translating gives CASSPPRGQNTEAFF.

The chain combines TRBV5-6 with TRBJ2-5; 8 nucleotides align to TRBD1. The length of the CDR3 is 16 residues. The V gene end was trimmed by 4 bases and the J gene end by 5 bases; junction bases not matched to a gene: 13. The germline V gene has CDR1 SGHDT and CDR2 YYEEEE. DNA of the CDR3: TGTGCCAGCAGCCTGACAGGGGTGAGCGCGGAGGAGACCCAGTACTTC. It encodes CASSLTGVSAEETQYF.

This chain links TRBV2 with TRBJ1-4; D is unresolved. Looked up from germline, CDR1 is SNHLY and CDR2 is FYNNEI. V lost 8 bases to trimming and J lost 3 bases, with 16 bases between them. This CDR3 has 15 residues. The CDR3 here is CASVQLGAANEKLFF. As DNA, the CDR3 is TGTGCCAGCGTCCAATTGGGTGCGGCTAATGAAAAACTGTTTTTT.

This chain joins TRBV5-1 and TRBJ2-2, with 11 bases lining up with TRBD2. The CDR3 is made up of 15 amino acids. Germline V gene sequence: CDR1 SGHRS, CDR2 YFSETQ. Trimming cost V 3 bases and J 5 bases; bases outside gene matches: 3. The CDR3 DNA sequence: TGCGCCAGCAGCTCAGGGACTAGCGGAACCGGGGAGCTGTTTTTT. Protein: CASSSGTSGTGELFF.

This clone was picked up a small number of times. The chain combines TRBV5-4 with TRBJ2-6; 9 nucleotides line up with TRBD1. The trim removed 4 bases at V and 1 base at J, leaving 9 bases unmatched. Germline V gene data show CDR1 as SGHNT and CDR2 as YYREEE (reference sequence). The CDR3 extends over 18 amino acids. This CDR3 is CASSRPGQGTSGANVLTF. Written as DNA, the CDR3 is TGTGCCAGCAGCCGTCCGGGACAGGGAACTTCTGGGGCCAACGTCCTGACTTTC.

This chain uses TRBV5-1 with TRBJ2-5, with 9 nucleotides matching TRBD1. The assigned J gene may be wrong: the sequence end matches TRBJ2-7 better. Germline CDR1 SGHRS, CDR2 YFSETQ. This CDR3 contains 15 residues. Written as DNA, the CDR3 is TGCGCCAGCAGCTCGACAGGGGGGGGTTCCTACGAGCAGTACTTC. Translating it yields CASSSTGGGSYEQYF.

This clone was seen a few times. The genes are TRBV5-1 and TRBJ2-7; a possible D gene is TRBD1 (6 bases). The CDR3 runs to 13 residues. The V end lost 0 bases, the J end lost 5 bases, and 9 bases lay between the germline ends. Germline CDR1 and CDR2: SGHRS and YFSETQ. The CDR3 DNA reads TGCGCCAGCAGCTTGGGTGGGGGCGACGAGCAGTACTTC. It specifies CASSLGGGDEQYF.

This clone has a handful of counts. The genes are TRBV5-1 and TRBJ2-2; TRBD1 aligns across 7 bases. Germline V lookup: CDR1 SGHRS, CDR2 YFSETQ. The J segment lost 4 bases and the V segment lost 4 bases, leaving 7 bases of the junction unmatched. The CDR3 runs 15 residues. CDR3 sequence: CASSAMTGTTGELFF. CDR3 DNA sequence: TGCGCCAGCAGCGCAATGACAGGGACCACCGGGGAGCTGTTTTTT. Using reference TRBV5-1 and TRBJ2-2 for the parts outside the CDR3, the full variable domain is KAGVTQTPRYLIKTRGQQVTLSCSPISGHRSVSWYQQTPGQGLQFLFEYFSETQRNKGNFPGRFSGRQFSNSRSEMNVSTLELGDSALYLCASSAMTGTTGELFFGEGSRLTVL.